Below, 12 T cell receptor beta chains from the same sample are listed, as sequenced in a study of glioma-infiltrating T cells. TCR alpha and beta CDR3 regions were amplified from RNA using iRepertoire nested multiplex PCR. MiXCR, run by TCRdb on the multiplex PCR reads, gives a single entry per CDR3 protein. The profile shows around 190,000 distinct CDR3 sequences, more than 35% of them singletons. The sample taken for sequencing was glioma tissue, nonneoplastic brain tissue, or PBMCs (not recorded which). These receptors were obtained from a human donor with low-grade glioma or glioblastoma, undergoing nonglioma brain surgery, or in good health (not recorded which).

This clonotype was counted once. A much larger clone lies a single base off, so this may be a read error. This chain's CDR3 is CSATEIQDQETQYF. CDR3 sequence (DNA): TGCAGTGCTACTGAGATACAGGACCAAGAGACCCAGTACTTC. The gene calls are TRBV20-1 and TRBJ2-5, with D possibly matching TRBD1 (5 bases). V was cut by 4 bases and J by 0 bases, with 12 bases left in between. The germline V gene encodes CDR1 DFQATT and CDR2 SNEGSKA (reference sequence). The CDR3 covers 14 residues.

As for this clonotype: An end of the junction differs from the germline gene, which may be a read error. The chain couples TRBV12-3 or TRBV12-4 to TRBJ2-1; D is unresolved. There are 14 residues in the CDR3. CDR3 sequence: CASSPLASGHEKFF. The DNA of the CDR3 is TGTGCCAGCAGTCCCCTGGCTAGTGGCCATGAGAAGTTCTTC.

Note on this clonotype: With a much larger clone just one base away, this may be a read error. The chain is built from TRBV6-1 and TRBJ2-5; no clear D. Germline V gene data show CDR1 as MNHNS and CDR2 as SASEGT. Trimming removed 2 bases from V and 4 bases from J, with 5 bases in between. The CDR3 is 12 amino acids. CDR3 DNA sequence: TGTGCCAGCAGTGAACTCACAGAGACCCAGTACTTC. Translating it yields CASSELTETQYF.

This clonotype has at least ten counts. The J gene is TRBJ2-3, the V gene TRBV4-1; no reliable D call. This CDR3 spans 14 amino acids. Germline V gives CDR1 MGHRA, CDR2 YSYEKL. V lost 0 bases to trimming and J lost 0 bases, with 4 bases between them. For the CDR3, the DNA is TGCGCCAGCAGCCAAGATCAGAGCACAGATACGCAGTATTTT. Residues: CASSQDQSTDTQYF.

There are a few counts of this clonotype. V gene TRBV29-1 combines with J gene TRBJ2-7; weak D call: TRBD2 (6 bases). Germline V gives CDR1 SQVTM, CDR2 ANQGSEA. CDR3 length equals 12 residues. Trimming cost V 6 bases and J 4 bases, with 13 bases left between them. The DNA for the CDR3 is TGCAGCGTACTCCGCGGGAAGTACGAGCAGTACTTC. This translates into CSVLRGKYEQYF.

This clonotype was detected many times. The CDR3 DNA reads as TGCAGTGCTAGGGACAGGGGCCACGAGCAGTACTTC. Encoded protein: CSARDRGHEQYF. This chain joins TRBV20-1 and TRBJ2-7, with 9 nucleotides matching TRBD1. The CDR3 covers 12 residues. CDR1 DFQATT and CDR2 SNEGSKA come from the germline V gene (reference sequence). V dropped 3 bases and J dropped 5; count of bases not matched to a gene: 2.

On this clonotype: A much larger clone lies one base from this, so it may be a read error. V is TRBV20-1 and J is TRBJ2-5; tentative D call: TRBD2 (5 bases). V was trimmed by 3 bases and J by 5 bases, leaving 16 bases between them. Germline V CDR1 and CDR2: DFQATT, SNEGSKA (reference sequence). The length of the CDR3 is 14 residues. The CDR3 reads CSARPLSRRETQYF. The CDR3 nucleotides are TGCAGTGCTAGGCCCTTAAGCAGGAGGGAGACCCAGTACTTC.

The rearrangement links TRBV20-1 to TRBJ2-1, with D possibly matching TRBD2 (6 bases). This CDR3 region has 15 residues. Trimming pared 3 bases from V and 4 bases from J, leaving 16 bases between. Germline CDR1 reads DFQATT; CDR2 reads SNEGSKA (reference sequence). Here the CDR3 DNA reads TGCAGTGCTAGGGTCGGGACTGGCGATTACAATGAGCAGTTCTTC. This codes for CSARVGTGDYNEQFF.

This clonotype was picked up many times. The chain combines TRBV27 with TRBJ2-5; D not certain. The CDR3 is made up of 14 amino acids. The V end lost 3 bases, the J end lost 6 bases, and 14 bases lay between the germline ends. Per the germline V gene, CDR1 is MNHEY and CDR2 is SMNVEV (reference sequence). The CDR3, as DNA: TGTGCCAGCAGTTTCGCTACCCAGTATAAGACCCAGTACTTC. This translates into CASSFATQYKTQYF.

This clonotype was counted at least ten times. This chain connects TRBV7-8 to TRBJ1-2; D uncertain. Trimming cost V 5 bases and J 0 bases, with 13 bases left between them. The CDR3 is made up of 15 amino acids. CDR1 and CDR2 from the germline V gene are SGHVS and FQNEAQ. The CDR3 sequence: CASSIRHGANYGYTF. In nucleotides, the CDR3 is TGTGCCAGCAGCATCCGACACGGAGCTAACTATGGCTACACCTTC.

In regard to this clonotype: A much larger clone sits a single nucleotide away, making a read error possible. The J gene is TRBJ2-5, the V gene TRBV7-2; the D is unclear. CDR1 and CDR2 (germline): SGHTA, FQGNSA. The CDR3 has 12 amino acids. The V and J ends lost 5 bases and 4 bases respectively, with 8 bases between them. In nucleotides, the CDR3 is TGTGCCAGCAGCCCAAGTCGAGAGACCCAGTACTTC. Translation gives CASSPSRETQYF.

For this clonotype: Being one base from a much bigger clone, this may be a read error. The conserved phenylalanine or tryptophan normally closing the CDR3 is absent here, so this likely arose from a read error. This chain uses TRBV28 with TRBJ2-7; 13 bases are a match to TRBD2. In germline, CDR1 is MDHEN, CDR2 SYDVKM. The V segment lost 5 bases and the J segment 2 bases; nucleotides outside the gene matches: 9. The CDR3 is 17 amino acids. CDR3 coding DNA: TGTGCCAGCAGTGCAGGACTAGCGGGAGAACCCCCCTACGAGCAGTACTTA. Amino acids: CASSAGLAGEPPYEQYL.